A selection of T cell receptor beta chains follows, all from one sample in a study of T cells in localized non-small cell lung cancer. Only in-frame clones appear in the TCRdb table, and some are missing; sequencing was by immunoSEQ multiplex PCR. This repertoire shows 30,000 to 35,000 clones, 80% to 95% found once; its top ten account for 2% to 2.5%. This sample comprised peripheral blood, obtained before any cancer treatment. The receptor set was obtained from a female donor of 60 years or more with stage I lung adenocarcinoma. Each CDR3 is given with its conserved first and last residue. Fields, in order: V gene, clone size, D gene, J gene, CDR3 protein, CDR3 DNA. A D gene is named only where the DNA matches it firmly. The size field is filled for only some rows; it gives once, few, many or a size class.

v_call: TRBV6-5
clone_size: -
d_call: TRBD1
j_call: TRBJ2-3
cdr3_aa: CASSYGTATDTQYF
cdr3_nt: TGTGCCAGCAGTTACGGGACAGCCACAGATACGCAGTATTTT

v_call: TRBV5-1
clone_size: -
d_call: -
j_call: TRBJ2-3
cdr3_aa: CASSLDRAIDTQYF
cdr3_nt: TGCGCCAGCAGCTTGGACAGGGCTATAGATACGCAGTATTTT

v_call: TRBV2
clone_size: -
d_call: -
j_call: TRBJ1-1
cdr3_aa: CASSEARNSEAFF
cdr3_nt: TGTGCCAGCAGTGAAGCGCGGAACTCTGAAGCTTTCTTT

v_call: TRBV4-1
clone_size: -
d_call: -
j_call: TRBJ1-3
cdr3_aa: CASSQVPGHYSGNTIYF
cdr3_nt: TGCGCCAGCAGCCAAGTACCGGGACACTACTCTGGAAACACCATATATTTT

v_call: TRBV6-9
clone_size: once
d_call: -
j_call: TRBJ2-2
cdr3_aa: CASSSPVNTGELFF
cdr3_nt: TGTGCCAGCAGTTCTCCAGTGAACACCGGGGAGCTGTTTTTT

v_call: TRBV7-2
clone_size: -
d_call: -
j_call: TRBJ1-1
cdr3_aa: CARGVCEGGNDTEAFF
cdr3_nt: TGTGCCAGAGGGGTTTGTGAGGGAGGTAACGACACTGAAGCTTTCTTT

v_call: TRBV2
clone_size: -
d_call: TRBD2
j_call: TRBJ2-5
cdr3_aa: CASSRLAVASFETQYF
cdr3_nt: TGTGCCAGCAGCCGACTAGCGGTAGCCTCCTTTGAGACCCAGTACTTC

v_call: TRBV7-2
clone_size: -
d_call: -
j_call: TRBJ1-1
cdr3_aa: CASSPTLNTEAFF
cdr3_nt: TGTGCCAGCAGCCCAACCCTGAACACTGAAGCTTTCTTT

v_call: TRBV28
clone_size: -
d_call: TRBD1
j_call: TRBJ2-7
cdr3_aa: CASISGTALSYEQYF
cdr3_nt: TGTGCCAGCATCTCCGGGACAGCTCTTTCCTACGAGCAGTACTTC

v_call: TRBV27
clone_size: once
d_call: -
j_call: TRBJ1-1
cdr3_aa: CASSFSPKATEAFF
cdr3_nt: TGTGCCAGCAGTTTTTCCCCCAAGGCCACTGAAGCTTTCTTT

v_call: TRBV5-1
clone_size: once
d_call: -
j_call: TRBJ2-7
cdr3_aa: CASSPQVASYEQYF
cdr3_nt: TGCGCCAGCAGCCCCCAGGTAGCGTCCTACGAGCAGTACTTC

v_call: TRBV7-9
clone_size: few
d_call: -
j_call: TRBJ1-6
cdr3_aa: CASSSYSSKVEPLHF
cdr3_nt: TGTGCCAGCAGCTCATACAGTTCCAAGGTGGAACCCCTCCACTTT

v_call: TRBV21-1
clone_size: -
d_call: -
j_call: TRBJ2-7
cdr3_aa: CASSKVTRGLAYEQYF
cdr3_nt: TGTGCCAGCAGCAAAGTAACACGGGGGCTGGCCTACGAGCAGTACTTC

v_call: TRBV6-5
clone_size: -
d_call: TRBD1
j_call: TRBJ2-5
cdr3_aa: CASSYSRQGGETQYF
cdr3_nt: TGTGCCAGCAGTTACTCAAGACAGGGTGGGGAGACCCAGTACTTC

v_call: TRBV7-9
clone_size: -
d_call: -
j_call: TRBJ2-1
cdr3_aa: CASSLAGGPVNEQFF
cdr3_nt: TGTGCCAGCAGCTTAGCAGGGGGGCCGGTCAATGAGCAGTTCTTC

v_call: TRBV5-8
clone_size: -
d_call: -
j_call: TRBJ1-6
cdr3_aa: CASSFRNSPLHF
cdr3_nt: TGTGCCAGCAGCTTCCGGAATTCACCCCTCCACTTT

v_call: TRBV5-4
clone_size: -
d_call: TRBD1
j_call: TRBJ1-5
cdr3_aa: CASSRTGGGGKENQPQHF
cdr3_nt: TGTGCCAGCAGTCGGACAGGGGGCGGGGGTAAGGAAAATCAGCCCCAGCATTTT

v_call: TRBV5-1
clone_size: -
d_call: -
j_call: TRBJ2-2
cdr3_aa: CASSLDVRNTGELFF
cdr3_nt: TGCGCCAGCAGCTTGGACGTCAGGAACACCGGGGAGCTGTTTTTT

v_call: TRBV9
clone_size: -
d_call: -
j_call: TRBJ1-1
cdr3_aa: CASSGLGNTEAFF
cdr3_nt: TGTGCCAGCAGTGGCCTCGGTAACACTGAAGCTTTCTTT

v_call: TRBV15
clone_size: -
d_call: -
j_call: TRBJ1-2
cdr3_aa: CATSRRTVNYGYTF
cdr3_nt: TGTGCCACCAGCAGGAGGACAGTTAACTATGGCTACACCTTC

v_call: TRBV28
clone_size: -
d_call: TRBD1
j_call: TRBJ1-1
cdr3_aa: CASRLRDRGAFF
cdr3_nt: TGTGCCAGCAGACTTCGCGACAGGGGAGCTTTCTTT

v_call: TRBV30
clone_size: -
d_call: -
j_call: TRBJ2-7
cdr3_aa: CAWSVPRKSSYEQYF
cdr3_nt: TGTGCCTGGAGTGTACCCAGGAAGAGCTCCTACGAGCAGTACTTC

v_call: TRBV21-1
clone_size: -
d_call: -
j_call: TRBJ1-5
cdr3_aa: CASRPQGARFELNQPQHF
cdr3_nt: TGTGCCAGCAGACCACAGGGGGCACGGTTCGAGCTCAATCAGCCCCAGCATTTT

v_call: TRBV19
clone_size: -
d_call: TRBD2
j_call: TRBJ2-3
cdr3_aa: CASSSGGRRDTQYF
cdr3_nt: TGTGCCAGTAGTAGCGGGGGACGGCGGGATACGCAGTATTTT